This record concerns one TCR beta chain sequence. This sample was included in a study of blood T cell repertoires in COVID-19. Overall study context: Spain, Italy and the United States supplied samples that represented acute and convalescent COVID-19. Sample material is recorded as cDNA or gDNA derived from T cells, B-cell-depleted T cells, or PBMCs.

Authors' methods: Estimated nucleated cell counts came from reference gene primer amplification. This table comes from immunoSEQ multiplex PCR, and its TCRdb copy is limited to in-frame clones, with some not included. That table is the source of V, J and clone size, and D and trimming were worked out from the DNA. Of approximately 150,000 clones listed, roughly 88% are singletons. The TCR comes from a woman in her forties or fifties in a cohort sampled during active or convalescent COVID-19. Sample: peripheral blood.

CDR3 in amino acids: CASSEPGQIYGYTF. The CDR3 nucleotides read TGTGCCAGCAGTGAACCGGGACAGATCTATGGCTACACCTTC. The genes are TRBV25-1 and TRBJ1-2; 7 positions match TRBD1. V shed 2 bases and J 4 bases; nucleotides not matched to a gene: 4. The CDR3 has 14 amino acids. From germline, CDR1 is MGHDK and CDR2 SYGVNS.